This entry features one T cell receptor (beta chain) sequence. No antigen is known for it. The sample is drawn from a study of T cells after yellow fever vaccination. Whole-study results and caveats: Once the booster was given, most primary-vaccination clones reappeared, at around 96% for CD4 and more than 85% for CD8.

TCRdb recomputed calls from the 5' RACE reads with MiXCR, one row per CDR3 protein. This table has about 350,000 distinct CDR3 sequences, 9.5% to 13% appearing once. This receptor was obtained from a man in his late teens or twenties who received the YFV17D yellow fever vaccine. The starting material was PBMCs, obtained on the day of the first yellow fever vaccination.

Written as DNA, the CDR3 is TGTGCCAGCAGCTCCCACTCGGGACAGGGGATAAAGACCCAGTACTTC. Protein sequence: CASSSHSGQGIKTQYF. The rearrangement links TRBV7-2 to TRBJ2-5, with TRBD1 matching over 10 bases. The V gene end was trimmed by 4 bases and the J gene end by 6 bases; junction bases not matched to a gene: 11. This CDR3 comprises 16 residues. Germline V lookup: CDR1 SGHTA, CDR2 FQGNSA.